This paragraph covers one TCR beta chain sequence. The antigen remains undetermined. The authors made TCR beta libraries by quantitative 5'-RACE with molecular barcodes. TCRdb reanalysed the 5' RACE reads using MiXCR and keeps one entry per CDR3 protein. The profile shows about 360,000 distinct CDR3 sequences, under 15% of them singletons. CDR1 is ENHRY, CDR2 SYGVKD, per germline. The V end was cut by 4 bases, the J end by 8 bases, with 14 bases between. The CDR3 contains 14 residues. This entry belongs to a study of CD8 T cells in ankylosing spondylitis. Findings and limits, study-wide: Clones linked to the disease showed a CD8+ phenotype. They occurred at relatively low frequencies in peripheral blood. A TCR beta motif made of several highly homologous variants seemed typical of ankylosing spondylitis blood.

This sequence was found in a male donor with ankylosing spondylitis or in good health (not recorded which). J is TRBJ2-2 and V is TRBV10-3, with a weak D call TRBD1 (5 bases). Sequenced material: blood, either unsorted or a sorted T cell fraction (not recorded which). The CDR3 DNA sequence: TGTGCCATCAGTGTTCGGACACCCGATGGGGAGCTGTTTTTT. It yields the protein CAISVRTPDGELFF.